These 2 T cell receptor beta chains were all obtained from the same sample, sequenced in a study of regulatory T cells in long-lasting Graves disease. Construction of TCR beta libraries relied on iRepertoire HTBI primers and on Arm-PCR targeting CDR3 regions. One entry per CDR3 protein results from TCRdb running MiXCR on the multiplex PCR reads. The data show 560,000 or so distinct CDR3 sequences, about 16% seen once. Time point specified: newly diagnosed GD, antithyroid drugs for less than 3 months. PBMCs provided the RNA from which the TCR library was made. These data were likewise used in another study, on T cells in Graves' hyperthyroidism and ophthalmopathy.

This sample comprised peripheral blood mononuclear cells (PBMCs), obtained at new diagnosis, from a patient treated with antithyroid drugs. The receptors stem from a man aged 18 to 35 with Graves disease.

This clonotype turned up a few times. The V call is TRBV29-1, the J call TRBJ2-3; perhaps TRBD2 as D (6 bases). CDR1 is SQVTM, CDR2 ANQGSEA, per germline. The V end was cut by 4 bases, the J end by 3 bases, with 14 bases between. This CDR3 spans 14 amino acids. CDR3 sequence: CSVALGLHTDTQYF. CDR3 DNA: TGCAGCGTTGCATTAGGACTACATACAGATACGCAGTATTTT.

This clonotype turned up a few times. The chain carries TRBV5-1 and TRBJ2-7; D is tentatively TRBD1 or TRBD2 (5 bases each). V was pared by 5 bases and J by 3 bases, with 15 bases between. The CDR3 has 14 amino acids. In germline, CDR1 is SGHRS, CDR2 YFSETQ. CDR3 DNA sequence: TGCGCCAGCAGGGCCGGGACCGCAGACTACGAGCAGTACTTC. Amino acid sequence: CASRAGTADYEQYF.